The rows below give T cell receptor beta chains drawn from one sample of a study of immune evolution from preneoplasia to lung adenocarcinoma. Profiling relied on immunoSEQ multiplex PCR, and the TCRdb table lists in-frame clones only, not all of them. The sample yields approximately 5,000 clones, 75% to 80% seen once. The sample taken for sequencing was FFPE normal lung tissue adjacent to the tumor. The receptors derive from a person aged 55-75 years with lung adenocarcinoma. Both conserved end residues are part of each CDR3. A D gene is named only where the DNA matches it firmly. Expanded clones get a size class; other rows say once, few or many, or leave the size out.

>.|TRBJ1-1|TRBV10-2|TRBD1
TGCGCCAGCAGTGAAGACAGGGGAGGGTCTGAAGCTTTCTTT
CASSEDRGGSEAFF
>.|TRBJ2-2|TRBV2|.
TGTGCCAGCAGTCACGGACCCGAAGGAGGCGGGGAGCTGTTTTTT
CASSHGPEGGGELFF
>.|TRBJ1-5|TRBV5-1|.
TGCGCCAGCAGCCCTGAACTAAATCAGCCCCAGCATTTT
CASSPELNQPQHF
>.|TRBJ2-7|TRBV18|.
TGTGCCAGCTCACCTGTAGGGACTTCGTACGAGCAGTACTTC
CASSPVGTSYEQYF
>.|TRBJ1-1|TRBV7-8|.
TGTGCCAGCAGCGGAGAAGCAGGGGAAGCTTTCTTT
CASSGEAGEAFF
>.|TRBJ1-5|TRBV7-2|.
TGTGCCAGCAGCCCCGTGAATAGCAATCAGCCCCAGCATTTT
CASSPVNSNQPQHF
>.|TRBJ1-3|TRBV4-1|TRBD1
TGCGCCAGCAGCCAAGCAACAGGGGGTTCTGGAAACACCATATATTTT
CASSQATGGSGNTIYF
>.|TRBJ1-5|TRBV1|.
TGCACCAGCAGCCAAGATCGCGGTTTCGGACAGCCCCAGCATTTT
CTSSQDRGFGQPQHF
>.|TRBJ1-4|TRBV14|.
TGTGCCAGCAGCCAAGAACAGGGAACTAATGAAAAACTGTTTTTT
CASSQEQGTNEKLFF
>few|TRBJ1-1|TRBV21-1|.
TGTGCCAGCAGCAAAGATCCCGGGACGGAGAACACTGAAGCTTTCTTT
CASSKDPGTENTEAFF
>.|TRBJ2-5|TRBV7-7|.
TGTGCTAGCAGCACAAGACAGCAAGAGACCCAGTACTTC
CASSTRQQETQYF
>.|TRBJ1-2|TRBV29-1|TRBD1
TGCAGCGGACTACAGGGGAACTATGGCTACACCTTC
CSGLQGNYGYTF
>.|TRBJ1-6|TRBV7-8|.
TGTGCCAGCAGCGTAAGGACGGATCTGGCTAATTCACCCCTCCACTTT
CASSVRTDLANSPLHF
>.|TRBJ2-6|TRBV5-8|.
TGTGCCAGCAGATGGGTCTCTGGGGCCAACGTCCTGACTTTC
CASRWVSGANVLTF
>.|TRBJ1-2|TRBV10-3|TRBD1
TGTGCCATCAGACCCGGGACAGGGGTTCATGGCTACACCTTC
CAIRPGTGVHGYTF
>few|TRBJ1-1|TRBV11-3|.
TGTGCCAGCAGCTTAGATCCGTACACCCAGGGATCTAGGAACACTGAAGCTTTCTTT
CASSLDPYTQGSRNTEAFF
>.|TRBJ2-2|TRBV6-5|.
TGTGCCAGCAAATATGTGGGGAGAACCGGGGAGCTGTTTTTT
CASKYVGRTGELFF
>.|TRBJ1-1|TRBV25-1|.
TGTGCCAGCAGTGAACAGTTAAGGGACACTGAAGCTTTCTTT
CASSEQLRDTEAFF
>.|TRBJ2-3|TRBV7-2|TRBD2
TGTGCCAGCAGCCTAGCGGGTGTCGCGGGTACGCAGTATTTT
CASSLAGVAGTQYF
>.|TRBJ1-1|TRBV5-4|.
TGTGCTAGCAGCTTAGACAGCCCTGGGGCTGAAGCTTTCTTT
CASSLDSPGAEAFF
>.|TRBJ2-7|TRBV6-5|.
TGTGCCAGCAGTTACGTGGATGGCTCCTACGAGCAGTACTTC
CASSYVDGSYEQYF
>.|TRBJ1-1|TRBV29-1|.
TGCAGCGTTTTGGGGGGTGGGCCTGAAGCTTTCTTT
CSVLGGGPEAFF
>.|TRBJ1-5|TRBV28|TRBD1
TGTGCCAGCAGTTTAAATCTAGACAGGGCCCAGCATTTT
CASSLNLDRAQHF
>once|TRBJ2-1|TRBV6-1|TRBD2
TGTGCCAGCAAACCGGGGGGTTACTCCTACAATGAGCAGTTCTTC
CASKPGGYSYNEQFF
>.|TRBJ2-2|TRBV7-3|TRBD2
TGTGCCAGCAGCCCGGCTAGCGGGTTCGGCACCGGGGAGCTGTTTTTT
CASSPASGFGTGELFF
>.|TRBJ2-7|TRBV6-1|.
TGTGCCAGCAGTGACGGGACCACTTACGAGCAGTACTTC
CASSDGTTYEQYF
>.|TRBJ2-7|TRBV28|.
TGTGCCAGCAGTTTATCCGGTGGACTTTCCTACGAGCAGTACTTC
CASSLSGGLSYEQYF
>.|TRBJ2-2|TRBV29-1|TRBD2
TGCAGCGTTGTCTCTAGCGGGTCCGGGGAGCTGTTTTTT
CSVVSSGSGELFF
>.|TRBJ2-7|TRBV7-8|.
TGTGCCAGCAGCTCACTCCTCGGGGAAAACGAGCAGTACTTC
CASSSLLGENEQYF
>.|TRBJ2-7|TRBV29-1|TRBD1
TGCAGCGCCATGAGGGGGACAGGGGGCTACGAGCAGTACTTC
CSAMRGTGGYEQYF
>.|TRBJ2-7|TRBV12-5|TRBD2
TGTGCTAGTGGACCACTAAGGGTGAGGCAGGGCGAGCGGGGAATGTACGAGCAGTACTTC
CASGPLRVRQGERGMYEQYF
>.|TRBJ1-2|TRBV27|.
TGTGCCAGCAGTGAAGGCCAGGGGTCCACCGCCCCCGGCCATGGCTACACCTTC
CASSEGQGSTAPGHGYTF
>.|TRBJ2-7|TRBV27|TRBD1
TGTGCCAGCAGTCCCGGGACAGGTCTTTCCTACGAGCAGTACTTC
CASSPGTGLSYEQYF
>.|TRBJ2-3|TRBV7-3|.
TGTGCCAGCAGCTTGACAGTGGCTCGCACAGATACGCAGTATTTT
CASSLTVARTDTQYF
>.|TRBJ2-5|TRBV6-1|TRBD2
TGTGCCAGCAGTTTTCGGGAGGATCAAGAGACCCAGTACTTC
CASSFREDQETQYF
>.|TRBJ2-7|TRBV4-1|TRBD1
TGCGCCAGCAGCCAAGGTCTGACAGGGGGCTACGAGCAGTACTTC
CASSQGLTGGYEQYF
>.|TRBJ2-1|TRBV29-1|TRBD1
TGCAGCGTCCCCTCGGTCGGGACAGGGGGACATGAGCAGTTCTTC
CSVPSVGTGGHEQFF
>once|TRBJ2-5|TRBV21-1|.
TGTGCCAGCAGCAAATTCTCGGACAGGGACGAGACCCAGTACTTC
CASSKFSDRDETQYF
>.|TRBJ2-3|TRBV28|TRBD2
TGTGCCAGCAGTGCGGGAGGGCCCGTAGGAGATACGCAGTATTTT
CASSAGGPVGDTQYF
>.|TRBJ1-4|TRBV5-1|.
TGCGCCAGCAGCCCCGGGACTTTTAATGAAAAACTGTTTTTT
CASSPGTFNEKLFF
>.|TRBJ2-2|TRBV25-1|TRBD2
TGTGCCAGCACATTATTAGCGGGAGGGCCCGGGGAGCTGTTTTTT
CASTLLAGGPGELFF
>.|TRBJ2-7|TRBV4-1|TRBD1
TGCGCCAGCAGCCAAACCGGGACAGGGGCTTACGAGCAGTACTTC
CASSQTGTGAYEQYF
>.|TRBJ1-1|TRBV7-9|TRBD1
TGTGCCAGCAGCTTACTACAGGGGGGGGCTGAAGCTTTCTTT
CASSLLQGGAEAFF
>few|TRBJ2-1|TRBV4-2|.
TGTGCCAGCAGCAGCAGCCGGGACCCCACCCAAGAGCAGTTCTTC
CASSSSRDPTQEQFF
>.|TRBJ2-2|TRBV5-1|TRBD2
TGCGCCAGCAGCCGCTCTGGACTAGCGGGAGCAGTAACCGGGGAGCTGTTTTTT
CASSRSGLAGAVTGELFF
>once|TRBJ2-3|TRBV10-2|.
TGCGCCAGCACCCATAGCACAGATACGCAGTATTTT
CASTHSTDTQYF
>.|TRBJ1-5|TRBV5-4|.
TGTGCCAGCAGCTTCGGGATTAATCAGCCCCAGCATTTT
CASSFGINQPQHF
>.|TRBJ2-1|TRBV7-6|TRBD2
TGTGCCAGCAGCGATAGCGGGGCCGAGCAGTTCTTC
CASSDSGAEQFF
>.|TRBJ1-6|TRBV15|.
TGTGCCACCAGCAGAGTTGGAGTCTCACCCCTCCACTTT
CATSRVGVSPLHF
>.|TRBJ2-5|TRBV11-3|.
TGTGCCAGCAGCTTAGGTGCCGGCCACCAAGAGACCCAGTACTTC
CASSLGAGHQETQYF
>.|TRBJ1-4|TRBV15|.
TGTGCCACCAGCAGAGATTTAACCGTCAGCGAAAAACTGTTTTTT
CATSRDLTVSEKLFF
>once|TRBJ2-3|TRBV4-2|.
TGTGCCAGCAGCCAAACAGATAGCACAGATACGCAGTATTTT
CASSQTDSTDTQYF
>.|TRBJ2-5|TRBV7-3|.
TGTGCCAGCAGCCGAGGGGGGAGGGAGACCCAGTACTTC
CASSRGGRETQYF
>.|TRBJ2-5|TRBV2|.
TGTGCCCTTACAACGAATATGATACAAGAGACCCAGTACTTC
CALTTNMIQETQYF
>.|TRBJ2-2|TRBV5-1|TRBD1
TGCGCTAGCAGGAAAGGACAGGAAAACACCGGGGAGCTGTTTTTT
CASRKGQENTGELFF
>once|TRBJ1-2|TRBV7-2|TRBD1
TGTGCCAGCAGCCCCCGGTCCGGGACAGGAGCTAACTATGGCTACACCTTC
CASSPRSGTGANYGYTF
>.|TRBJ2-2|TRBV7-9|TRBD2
TGTGCCAGCATTGGGACTAGCGGGGCAACCGGGGAGCTGTTTTTT
CASIGTSGATGELFF
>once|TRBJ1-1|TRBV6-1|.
TGTGCCAGCAGTGCAGTGGGCCAGACTGAAGCTTTCTTT
CASSAVGQTEAFF
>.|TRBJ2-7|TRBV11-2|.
TGTGCCAGCAGCTTAGTGTTGGCATCCCGCTACGAGCAGTACTTC
CASSLVLASRYEQYF
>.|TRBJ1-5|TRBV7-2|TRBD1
TGTGCCAGCAGCCCCCAGGGGGTCTCCAATCAGCCCCAGCATTTT
CASSPQGVSNQPQHF